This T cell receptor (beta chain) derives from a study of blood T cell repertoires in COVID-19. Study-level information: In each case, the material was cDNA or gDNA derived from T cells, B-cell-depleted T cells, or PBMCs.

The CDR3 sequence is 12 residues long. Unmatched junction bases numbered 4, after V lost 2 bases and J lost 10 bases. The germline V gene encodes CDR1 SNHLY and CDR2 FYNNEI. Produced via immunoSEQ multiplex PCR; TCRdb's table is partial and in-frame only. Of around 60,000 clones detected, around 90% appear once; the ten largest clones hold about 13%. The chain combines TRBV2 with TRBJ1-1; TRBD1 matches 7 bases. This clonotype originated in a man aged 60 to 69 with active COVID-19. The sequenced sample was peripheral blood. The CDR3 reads CASSEWAGGAFF. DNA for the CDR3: TGTGCCAGCAGTGAATGGGCAGGGGGAGCTTTCTTT.